This TCR beta chain is from a study of T-cell reconstitution after alpha-beta-depleted transplantation in children. This CDR3 comprises 13 residues. J was trimmed by 2 bases and V by 7 bases; bases with no gene match: 5. The germline gives CDR1 ENHRY, CDR2 SYGVKD. The sample holds a few counts of this clonotype. Researchers prepared the TCRbeta library using unique molecular identifiers, the study reports. TCRdb used MiXCR to reprocess the PCR reads, holding one entry per CDR3 protein. The sample contains some 290,000 distinct CDR3 sequences, about 10% of which appear only once. This chain connects TRBV10-3 to TRBJ2-7, with TRBD1 identical over 7 bases. The clonotype comes from a human donor who donated a stem cell graft to a child with SCID. Source: PBMCs from the stem cell graft donor, taken from the stem cell graft. The CDR3 sequence is CAINDRDTYEQYF. In DNA, the CDR3 is TGTGCCATCAATGACAGGGATACCTACGAGCAGTACTTC.